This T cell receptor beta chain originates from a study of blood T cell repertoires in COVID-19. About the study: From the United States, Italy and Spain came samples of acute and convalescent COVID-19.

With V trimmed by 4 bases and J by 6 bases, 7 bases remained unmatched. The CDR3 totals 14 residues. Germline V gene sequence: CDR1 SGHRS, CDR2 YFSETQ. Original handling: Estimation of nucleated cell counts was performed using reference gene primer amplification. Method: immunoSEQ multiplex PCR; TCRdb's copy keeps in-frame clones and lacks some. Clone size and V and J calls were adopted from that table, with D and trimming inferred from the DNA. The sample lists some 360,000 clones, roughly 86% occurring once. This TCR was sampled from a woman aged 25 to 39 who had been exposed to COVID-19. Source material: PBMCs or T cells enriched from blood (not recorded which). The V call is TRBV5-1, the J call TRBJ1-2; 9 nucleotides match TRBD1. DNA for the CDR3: TGCGCCAGCAGCCTGAGGACAGGGGAAGATGGCTACACCTTC. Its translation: CASSLRTGEDGYTF.